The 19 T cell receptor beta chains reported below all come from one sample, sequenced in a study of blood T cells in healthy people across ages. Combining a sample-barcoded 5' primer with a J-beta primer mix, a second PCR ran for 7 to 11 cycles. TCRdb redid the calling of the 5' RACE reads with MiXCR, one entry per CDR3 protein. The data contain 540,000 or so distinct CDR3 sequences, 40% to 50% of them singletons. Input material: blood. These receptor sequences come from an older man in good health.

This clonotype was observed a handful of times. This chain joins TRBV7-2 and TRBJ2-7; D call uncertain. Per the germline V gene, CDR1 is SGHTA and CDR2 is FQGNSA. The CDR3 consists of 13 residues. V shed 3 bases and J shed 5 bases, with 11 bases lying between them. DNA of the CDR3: TGTGCCAGCAGCTTCAATCGTTGGGACGAGCAGTACTTC. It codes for CASSFNRWDEQYF.

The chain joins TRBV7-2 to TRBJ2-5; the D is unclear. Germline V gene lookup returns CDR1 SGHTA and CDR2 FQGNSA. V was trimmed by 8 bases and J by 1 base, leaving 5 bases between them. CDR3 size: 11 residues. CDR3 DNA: TGTGCCAGCCAGGCCCAAGAGACCCAGTACTTC. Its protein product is CASQAQETQYF.

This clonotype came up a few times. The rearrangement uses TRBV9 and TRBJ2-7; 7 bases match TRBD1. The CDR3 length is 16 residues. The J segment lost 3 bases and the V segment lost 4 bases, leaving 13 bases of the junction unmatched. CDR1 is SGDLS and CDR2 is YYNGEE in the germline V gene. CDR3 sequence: CASSSTRGRQGYEQYF. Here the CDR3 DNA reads TGTGCCAGCAGCTCCACGAGGGGAAGACAGGGCTACGAGCAGTACTTC.

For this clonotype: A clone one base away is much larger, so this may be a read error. CDR3 amino acids: CASSSYVWRSGANDLTF. CDR3 nucleotides: TGTGCCAGCAGCTCGTATGTGTGGCGCTCTGGGGCCAACGACCTGACTTTC. V and J are TRBV11-2 and TRBJ2-6; D is perhaps TRBD1 (5 bases). The length of the CDR3 is 17 residues. Germline V gives CDR1 SGHAT, CDR2 FQNNGV.

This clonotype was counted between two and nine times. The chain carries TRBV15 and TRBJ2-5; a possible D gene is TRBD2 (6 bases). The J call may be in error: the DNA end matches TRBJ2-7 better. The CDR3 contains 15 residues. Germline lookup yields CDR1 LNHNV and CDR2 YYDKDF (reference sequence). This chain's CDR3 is CATSRERSGGYEQYF. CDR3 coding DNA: TGTGCCACCAGCAGAGAACGGTCCGGGGGCTACGAGCAGTACTTC.

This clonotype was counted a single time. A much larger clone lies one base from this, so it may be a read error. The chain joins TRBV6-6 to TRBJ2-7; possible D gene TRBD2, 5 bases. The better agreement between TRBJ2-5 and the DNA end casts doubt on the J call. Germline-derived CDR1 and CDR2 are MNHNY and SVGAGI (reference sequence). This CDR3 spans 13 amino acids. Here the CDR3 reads CASRDLDAETQYF. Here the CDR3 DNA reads TGTGCCAGCAGGGACTTAGATGCAGAGACCCAGTACTTC.

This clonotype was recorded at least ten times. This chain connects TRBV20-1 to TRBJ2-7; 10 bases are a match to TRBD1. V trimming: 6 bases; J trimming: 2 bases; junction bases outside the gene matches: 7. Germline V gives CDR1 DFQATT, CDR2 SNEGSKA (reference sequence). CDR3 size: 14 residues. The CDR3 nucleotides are TGCAGTGCAACCGGGACAGGGGTTACCTACGAGCAGTACTTC. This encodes CSATGTGVTYEQYF.

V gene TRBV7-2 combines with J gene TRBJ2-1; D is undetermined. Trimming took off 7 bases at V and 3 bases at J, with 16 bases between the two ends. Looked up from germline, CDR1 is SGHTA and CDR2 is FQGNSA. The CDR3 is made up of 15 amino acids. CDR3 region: CASTVISWVYNEQFF. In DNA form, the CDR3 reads TGTGCCAGCACCGTTATCTCGTGGGTCTACAATGAGCAGTTCTTC.

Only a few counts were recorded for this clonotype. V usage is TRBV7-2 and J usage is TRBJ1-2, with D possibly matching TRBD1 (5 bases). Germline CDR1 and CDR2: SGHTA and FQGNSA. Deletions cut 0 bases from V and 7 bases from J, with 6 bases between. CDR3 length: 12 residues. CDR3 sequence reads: CASSLAGTGYTF. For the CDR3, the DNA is TGTGCCAGCAGCTTAGCAGGGACTGGCTACACCTTC.

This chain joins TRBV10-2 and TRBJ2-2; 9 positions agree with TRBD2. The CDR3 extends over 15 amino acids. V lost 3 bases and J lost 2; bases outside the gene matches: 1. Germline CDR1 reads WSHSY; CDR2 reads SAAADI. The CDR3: CASSDSGGNTGELFF. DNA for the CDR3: TGCGCCAGCAGTGATAGCGGGGGAAACACCGGGGAGCTGTTTTTT.

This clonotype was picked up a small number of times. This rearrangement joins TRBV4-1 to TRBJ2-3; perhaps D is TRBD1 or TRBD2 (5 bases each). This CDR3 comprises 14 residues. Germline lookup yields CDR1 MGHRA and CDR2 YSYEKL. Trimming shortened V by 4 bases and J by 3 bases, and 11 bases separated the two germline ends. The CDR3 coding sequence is TGCGCCAGCAGCCGGGACCCTAGGACAGATACGCAGTATTTT. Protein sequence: CASSRDPRTDTQYF.

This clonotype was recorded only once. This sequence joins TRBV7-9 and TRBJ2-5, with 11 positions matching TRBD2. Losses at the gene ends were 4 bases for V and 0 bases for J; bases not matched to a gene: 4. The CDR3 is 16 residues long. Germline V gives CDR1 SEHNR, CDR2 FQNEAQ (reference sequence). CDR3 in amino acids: CASSSTSGGHQETQYF. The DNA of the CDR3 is TGTGCCAGCAGCTCAACTAGCGGGGGCCACCAAGAGACCCAGTACTTC.

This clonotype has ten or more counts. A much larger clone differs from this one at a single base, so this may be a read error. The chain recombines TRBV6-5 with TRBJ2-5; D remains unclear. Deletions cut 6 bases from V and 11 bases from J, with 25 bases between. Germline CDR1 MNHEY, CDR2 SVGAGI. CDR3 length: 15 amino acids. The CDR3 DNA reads TGTGCCAGCAGCCGCAAACAAGTGATCTACAATGAGCAGTACTTC. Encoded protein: CASSRKQVIYNEQYF.

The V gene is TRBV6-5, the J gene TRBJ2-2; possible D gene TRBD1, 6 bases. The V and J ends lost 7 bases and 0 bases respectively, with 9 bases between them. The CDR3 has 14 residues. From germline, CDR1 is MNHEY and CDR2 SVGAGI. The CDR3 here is CASTGQPNTGELFF. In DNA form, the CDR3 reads TGTGCCAGCACTGGACAGCCGAACACCGGGGAGCTGTTTTTT.

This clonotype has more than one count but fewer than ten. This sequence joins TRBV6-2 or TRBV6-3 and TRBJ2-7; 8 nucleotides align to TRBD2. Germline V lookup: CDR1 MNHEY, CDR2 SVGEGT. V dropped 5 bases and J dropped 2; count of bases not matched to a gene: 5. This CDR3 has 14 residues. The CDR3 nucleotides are TGTGCCAGCAGTATAGCGGGACTGACCTACGAGCAGTACTTC. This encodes CASSIAGLTYEQYF.

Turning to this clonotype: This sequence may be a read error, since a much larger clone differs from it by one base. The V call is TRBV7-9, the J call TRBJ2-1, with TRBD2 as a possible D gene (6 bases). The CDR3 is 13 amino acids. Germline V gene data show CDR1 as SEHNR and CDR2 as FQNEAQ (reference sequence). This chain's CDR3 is CASGLVAVNEQFF. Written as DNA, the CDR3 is TGTGCCAGCGGCTTAGTAGCGGTCAATGAGCAGTTCTTC.

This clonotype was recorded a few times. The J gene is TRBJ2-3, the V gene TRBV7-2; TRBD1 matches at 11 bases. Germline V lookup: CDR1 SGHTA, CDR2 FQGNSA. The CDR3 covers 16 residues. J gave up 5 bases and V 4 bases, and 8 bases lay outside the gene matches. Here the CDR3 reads CASSSRTGGGKDTQYF. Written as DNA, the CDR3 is TGTGCCAGCAGCTCACGGACAGGGGGCGGTAAAGATACGCAGTATTTT. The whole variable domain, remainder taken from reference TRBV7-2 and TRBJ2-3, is GAGVSQSPSNKVTEKGKDVELRCDPISGHTALYWYRQSLGQGLEFLIYFQGNSAPDKSGLPSDRFSAERTGGSVSTLTIQRTQQEDSAVYLCASSSRTGGGKDTQYFGPGTRLTVL.

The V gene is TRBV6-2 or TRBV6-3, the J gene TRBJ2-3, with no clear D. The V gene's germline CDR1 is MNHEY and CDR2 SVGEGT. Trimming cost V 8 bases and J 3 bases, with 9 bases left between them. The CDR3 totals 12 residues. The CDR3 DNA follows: TGTGCCAGCGGCCCATATACAGATACGCAGTATTTT. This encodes CASGPYTDTQYF.

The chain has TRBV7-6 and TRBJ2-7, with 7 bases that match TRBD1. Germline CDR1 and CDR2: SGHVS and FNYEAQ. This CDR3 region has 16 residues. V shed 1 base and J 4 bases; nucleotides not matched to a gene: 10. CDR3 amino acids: CASSLVAARGSYEQYF. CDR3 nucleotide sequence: TGTGCCAGCAGCTTAGTTGCGGCCAGGGGGAGTTACGAGCAGTACTTC.